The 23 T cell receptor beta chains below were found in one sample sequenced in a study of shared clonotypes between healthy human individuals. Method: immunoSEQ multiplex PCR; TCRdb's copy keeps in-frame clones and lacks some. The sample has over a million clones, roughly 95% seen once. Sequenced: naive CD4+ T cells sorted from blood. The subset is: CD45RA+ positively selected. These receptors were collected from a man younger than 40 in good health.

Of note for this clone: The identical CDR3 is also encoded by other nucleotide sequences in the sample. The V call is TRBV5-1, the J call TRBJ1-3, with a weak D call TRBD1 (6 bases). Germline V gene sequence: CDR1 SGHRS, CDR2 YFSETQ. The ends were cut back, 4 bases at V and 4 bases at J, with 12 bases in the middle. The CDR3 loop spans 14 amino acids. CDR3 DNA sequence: TGCGCCAGCAGCCCAACAGGGCTCGGAAACACCATATATTTT. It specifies CASSPTGLGNTIYF.

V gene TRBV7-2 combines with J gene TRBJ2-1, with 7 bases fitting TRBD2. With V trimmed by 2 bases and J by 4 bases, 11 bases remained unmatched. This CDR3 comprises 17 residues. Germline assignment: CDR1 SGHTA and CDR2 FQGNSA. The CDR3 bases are TGTGCCAGCAGCTTAATCTTGGGGCTAGCGGATTACAATGAGCAGTTCTTC. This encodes CASSLILGLADYNEQFF.

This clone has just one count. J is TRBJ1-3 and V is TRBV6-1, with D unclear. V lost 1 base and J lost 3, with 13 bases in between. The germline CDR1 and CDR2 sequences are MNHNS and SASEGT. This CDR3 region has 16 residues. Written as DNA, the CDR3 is TGTGCCAGCAGTGAAGGAGTGCTACGGATTGGAAACACCATATATTTT. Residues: CASSEGVLRIGNTIYF.

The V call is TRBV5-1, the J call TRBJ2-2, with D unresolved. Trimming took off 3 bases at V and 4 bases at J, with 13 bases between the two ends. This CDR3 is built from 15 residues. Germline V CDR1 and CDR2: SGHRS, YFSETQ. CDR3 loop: CASSSAPAPTGELFF. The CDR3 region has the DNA TGCGCCAGCAGCTCGGCCCCAGCGCCCACCGGGGAGCTGTTTTTT.

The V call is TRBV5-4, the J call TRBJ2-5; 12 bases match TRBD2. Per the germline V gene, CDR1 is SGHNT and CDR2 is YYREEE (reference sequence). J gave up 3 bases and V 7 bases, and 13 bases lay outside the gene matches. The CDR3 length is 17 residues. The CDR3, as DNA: TGTGCCAGCGGATCCGGGACTAGCGGGTGGGGAGAAGAGACCCAGTACTTC. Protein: CASGSGTSGWGEETQYF.

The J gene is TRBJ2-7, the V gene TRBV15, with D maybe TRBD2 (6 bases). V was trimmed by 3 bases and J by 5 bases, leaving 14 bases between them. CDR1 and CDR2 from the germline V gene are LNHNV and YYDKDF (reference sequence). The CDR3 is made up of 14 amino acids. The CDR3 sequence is CATSRGGMKDEQYF. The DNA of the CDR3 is TGTGCCACCAGCAGGGGGGGAATGAAGGACGAGCAGTACTTC.

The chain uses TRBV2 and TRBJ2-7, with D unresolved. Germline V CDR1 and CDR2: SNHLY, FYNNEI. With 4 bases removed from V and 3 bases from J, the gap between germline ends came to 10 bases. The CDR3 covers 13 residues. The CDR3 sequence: CASSVGQNYEQYF. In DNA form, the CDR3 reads TGTGCCAGCAGTGTTGGCCAGAACTACGAGCAGTACTTC.

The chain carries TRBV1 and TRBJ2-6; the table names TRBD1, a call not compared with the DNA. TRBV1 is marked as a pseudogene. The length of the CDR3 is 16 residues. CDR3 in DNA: TGCACCAGCAGCATGCAGGGTTTGTGCACAACCAACGTCCTGACTTTC. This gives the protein CTSSMQGLCTTNVLTF.

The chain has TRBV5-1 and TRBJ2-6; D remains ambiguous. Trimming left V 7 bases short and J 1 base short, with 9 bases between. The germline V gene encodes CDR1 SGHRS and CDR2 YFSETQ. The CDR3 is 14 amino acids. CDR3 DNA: TGCGCCAGCTGTGAAGTGTCTGGGGCCAACGTCCTGACTTTC. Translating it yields CASCEVSGANVLTF.

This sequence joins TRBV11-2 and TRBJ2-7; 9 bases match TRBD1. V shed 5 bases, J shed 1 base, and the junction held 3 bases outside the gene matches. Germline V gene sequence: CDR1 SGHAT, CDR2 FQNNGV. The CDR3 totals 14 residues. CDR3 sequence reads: CASSRTGVSYEQYF. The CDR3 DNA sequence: TGTGCCAGCAGCCGGACAGGGGTGTCCTACGAGCAGTACTTC.

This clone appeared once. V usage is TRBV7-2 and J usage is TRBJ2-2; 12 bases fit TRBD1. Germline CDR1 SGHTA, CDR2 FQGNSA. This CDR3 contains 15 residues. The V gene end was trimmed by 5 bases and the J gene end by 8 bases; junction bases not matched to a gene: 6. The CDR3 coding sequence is TGTGCCAGCAGCCGGGACAGGGGGCAATTTGGGGAGCTGTTTTTT. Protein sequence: CASSRDRGQFGELFF.

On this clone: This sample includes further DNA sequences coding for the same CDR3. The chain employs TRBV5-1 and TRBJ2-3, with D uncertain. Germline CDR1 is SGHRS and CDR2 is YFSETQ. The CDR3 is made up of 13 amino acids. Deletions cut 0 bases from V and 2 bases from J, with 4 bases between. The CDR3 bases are TGCGCCAGCAGCTTGGGGCTCACAGATACGCAGTATTTT. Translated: CASSLGLTDTQYF.

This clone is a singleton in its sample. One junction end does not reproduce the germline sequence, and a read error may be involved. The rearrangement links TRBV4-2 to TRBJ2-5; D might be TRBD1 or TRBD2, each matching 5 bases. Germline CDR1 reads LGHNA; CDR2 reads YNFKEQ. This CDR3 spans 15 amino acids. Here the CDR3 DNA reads TGTGCCAGCAGCCGGGACCAATCAACCCAAGGGACCCAGTACTTC. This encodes CASSRDQSTQGTQYF.

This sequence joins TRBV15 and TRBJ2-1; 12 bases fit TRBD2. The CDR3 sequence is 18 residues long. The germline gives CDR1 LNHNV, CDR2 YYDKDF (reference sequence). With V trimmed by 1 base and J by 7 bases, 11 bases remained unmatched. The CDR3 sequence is CATSRGLAGGPKDNEQFF. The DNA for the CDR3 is TGTGCCACCAGCAGAGGGCTAGCGGGAGGGCCGAAGGATAATGAGCAGTTCTTC.

In DNA form, the CDR3 reads TGTGCCAGCAGTCTGACAGGTGTCGGCTACACCTTC. Amino acid sequence: CASSLTGVGYTF. The gene calls are TRBV7-9 and TRBJ1-2; D possibly corresponds to TRBD1 (6 bases). The CDR3 loop spans 12 amino acids. Germline CDR1 is SEHNR and CDR2 is FQNEAQ (reference sequence). Trimming left V 6 bases short and J 8 bases short, with 13 bases between.

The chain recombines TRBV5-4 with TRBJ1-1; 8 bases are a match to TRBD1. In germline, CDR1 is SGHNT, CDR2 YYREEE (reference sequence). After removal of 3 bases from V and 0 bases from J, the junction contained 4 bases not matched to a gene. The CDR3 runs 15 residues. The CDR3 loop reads CASSSRTGMNTEAFF. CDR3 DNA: TGTGCCAGCAGCTCTCGGACAGGGATGAACACTGAAGCTTTCTTT.

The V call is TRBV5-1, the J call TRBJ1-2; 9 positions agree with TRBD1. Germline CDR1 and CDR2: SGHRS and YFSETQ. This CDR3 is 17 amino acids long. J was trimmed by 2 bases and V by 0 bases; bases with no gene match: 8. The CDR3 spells CASSLAPLGTGNYGYTF. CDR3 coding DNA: TGCGCCAGCAGCTTGGCGCCCTTGGGGACAGGGAACTATGGCTACACCTTC.

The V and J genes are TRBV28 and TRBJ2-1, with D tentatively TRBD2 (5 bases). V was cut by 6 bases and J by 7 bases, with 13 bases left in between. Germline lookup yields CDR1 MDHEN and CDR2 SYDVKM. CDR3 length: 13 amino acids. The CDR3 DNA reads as TGTGCCAGCAGCCCAGCGGAGCTGAATGAGCAGTTCTTC. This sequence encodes CASSPAELNEQFF.

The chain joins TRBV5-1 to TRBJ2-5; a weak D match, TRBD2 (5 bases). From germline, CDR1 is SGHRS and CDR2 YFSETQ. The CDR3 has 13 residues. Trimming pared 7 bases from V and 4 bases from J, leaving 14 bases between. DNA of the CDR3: TGCGCCAGCGGGAGACACACGAGAGAGACCCAGTACTTC. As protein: CASGRHTRETQYF.

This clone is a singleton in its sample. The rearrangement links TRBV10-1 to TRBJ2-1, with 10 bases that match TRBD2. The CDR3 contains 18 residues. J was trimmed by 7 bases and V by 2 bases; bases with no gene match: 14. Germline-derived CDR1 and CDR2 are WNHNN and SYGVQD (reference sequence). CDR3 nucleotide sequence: TGCGCCAGCAGTGAGCCTCCGGGACTAGCGTTGGGCCCAAATGAGCAGTTCTTC. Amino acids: CASSEPPGLALGPNEQFF.

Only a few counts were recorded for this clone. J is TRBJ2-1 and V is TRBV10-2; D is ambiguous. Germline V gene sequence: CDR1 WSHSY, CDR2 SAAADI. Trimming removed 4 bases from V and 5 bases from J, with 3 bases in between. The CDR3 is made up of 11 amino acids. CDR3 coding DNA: TGCGCCAGCAGTGCACACAATGAGCAGTTCTTC. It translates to CASSAHNEQFF.

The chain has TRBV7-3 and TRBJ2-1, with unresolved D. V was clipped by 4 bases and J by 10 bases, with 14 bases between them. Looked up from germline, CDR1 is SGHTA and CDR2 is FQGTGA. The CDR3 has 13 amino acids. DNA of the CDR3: TGTGCCAGCAGCTCGGACCCCAGCAGGGAGCAGTTCTTC. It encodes CASSSDPSREQFF.

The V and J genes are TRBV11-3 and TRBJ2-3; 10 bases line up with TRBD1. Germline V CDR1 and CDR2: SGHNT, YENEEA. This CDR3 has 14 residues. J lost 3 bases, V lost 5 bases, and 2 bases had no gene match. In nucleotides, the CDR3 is TGTGCCAGCAGCAAGGGACAGGGGACAGATACGCAGTATTTT. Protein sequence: CASSKGQGTDTQYF.